Shown below are 10 T cell receptor beta chains from a single sample sequenced in a study of T-cell reconstitution after alpha-beta-depleted transplantation in children. It was with unique molecular identifiers that the TCRbeta library was prepared. TCRdb processed the PCR reads anew with MiXCR; each CDR3 protein has one entry. The profile shows 250,000 to 300,000 distinct CDR3 sequences, 9.9% of them singletons. This sample comprised PBMCs from the stem cell graft donor, obtained from the stem cell graft. These receptors were obtained from a human donor who donated a stem cell graft to a child with SCID.

The rearrangement uses TRBV12-3 or TRBV12-4 and TRBJ1-6; tentative D call: TRBD1 (5 bases). The CDR3 is made up of 14 amino acids. Trimming took 3 bases from V and 8 from J, leaving 11 bases between them. CDR3 DNA: TGTGCCAGCAGTTTTCAGGGTCCGGATTCACCCCTCCACTTT. Translated: CASSFQGPDSPLHF.

The table lists this clonotype with many counts. V and J are TRBV4-1 and TRBJ2-2; the D is unclear. This CDR3 is 14 amino acids long. The germline V and J ends were trimmed by 0 bases and 4 bases, with 6 bases remaining between them. CDR1 MGHRA and CDR2 YSYEKL come from the germline V gene. The CDR3 region has the DNA TGCGCCAGCAGCCAAGATGCTCCCACCGGGGAGCTGTTTTTT. Its translation is CASSQDAPTGELFF.

This clonotype was counted many times. The chain uses TRBV5-1 and TRBJ2-2; D remains unclear. There are 13 residues in the CDR3. Germline V gives CDR1 SGHRS, CDR2 YFSETQ. Trimming cost V 7 bases and J 0 bases, with 7 bases left between them. The CDR3 coding sequence is TGCGCCAGCGGTGCATCGAACACCGGGGAGCTGTTTTTT. Encoded protein: CASGASNTGELFF.

The sample holds a few counts of this clonotype. This chain uses TRBV5-1 with TRBJ2-7, with a possible D match to TRBD2 (5 bases). The CDR3 runs to 12 residues. Trimming removed 7 bases at V and 2 bases at J, with 10 bases between. Germline V CDR1 and CDR2: SGHRS, YFSETQ. Here the CDR3 DNA reads TGCGCCAGCGGCGACGGGACCTACGAGCAGTACTTC. This encodes CASGDGTYEQYF. The complete variable domain, with remaining parts taken from reference TRBV5-1 and TRBJ2-7, reads KAGVTQTPRYLIKTRGQQVTLSCSPISGHRSVSWYQQTPGQGLQFLFEYFSETQRNKGNFPGRFSGRQFSNSRSEMNVSTLELGDSALYLCASGDGTYEQYFGPGTRLTVT.

This clonotype was detected many times. A clone one base away is much larger, so this may be a read error. V and J are TRBV7-7 and TRBJ2-3; 11 nucleotides align to TRBD2. CDR1 and CDR2 from the germline V gene are SSHAT and FNYEAQ (reference sequence). The length of the CDR3 is 15 residues. CDR3 protein: CASSSGLAGTDTQYF. For the CDR3, the DNA is TGTGCTAGCAGCTCGGGACTAGCGGGCACAGATACGCAGTATTTT. Based on the CDR3 plus reference TRBV7-7 and TRBJ2-3, the full variable domain is GAGVSQSPRYKVTKRGQDVTLRCDPISSHATLYWYQQALGQGPEFLTYFNYEAQPDKSGLPSDRFSAERPEGSISTLTIQRTEQRDSAMYRCASSSGLAGTDTQYFGPGTRLTVL.

This clonotype was counted many times. The V and J genes are TRBV12-3 or TRBV12-4 and TRBJ2-7, with D perhaps TRBD1 (6 bases). Between the trimmed V and J ends, which lost 5 bases and 6 bases, there was a span of 11 bases. This CDR3 spans 12 amino acids. This chain's CDR3 is CASSGTGIEQYF. Written as DNA, the CDR3 is TGTGCCAGCAGTGGAACAGGGATCGAGCAGTACTTC.

The chain couples TRBV5-1 to TRBJ2-1; 8 bases line up with TRBD2. The ends lost 4 bases at V and 4 bases at J; junction bases unmatched: 4. Germline values: CDR1 SGHRS, CDR2 YFSETQ. The CDR3 sequence is 14 residues long. CDR3 amino acids: CASSLSGEYNEQFF. The CDR3 bases are TGCGCCAGCAGCCTTAGCGGGGAGTACAATGAGCAGTTCTTC.

This clonotype was found once. The V and J genes are TRBV19 and TRBJ1-3, with unresolved D. Germline V gene sequence: CDR1 LNHDA, CDR2 SQIVND (reference sequence). This CDR3 is 15 amino acids long. Trimming removed 3 bases at V and 0 bases at J, with 9 bases between. The CDR3 bases are TGTGCCAGTAGTATTGCCGTACTCTCTGGAAACACCATATATTTT. Amino acid sequence: CASSIAVLSGNTIYF.

The sample holds a few counts of this clonotype. Here the CDR3 DNA reads TGCAGTGCTAGATTTCTAGCGGGGGAGACCCAGTACTTC. This translates into CSARFLAGETQYF. The chain has TRBV20-1 and TRBJ2-5; 9 nucleotides agree with TRBD2. CDR1 and CDR2 from the germline V gene are DFQATT and SNEGSKA (reference sequence). The CDR3 has 13 amino acids. The V gene end was trimmed by 2 bases and the J gene end by 5 bases; junction bases not matched to a gene: 3.

At least ten counts were recorded for this clonotype. The chain combines TRBV12-3 or TRBV12-4 with TRBJ1-1; tentative D call: TRBD1 (5 bases). The CDR3 loop spans 16 amino acids. Trimming removed 1 base at V and 0 bases at J, with 12 bases between. In nucleotides, the CDR3 is TGTGCCAGCAGTTTAGGCTGGGGGGTAATGAACACTGAAGCTTTCTTT. This encodes CASSLGWGVMNTEAFF.